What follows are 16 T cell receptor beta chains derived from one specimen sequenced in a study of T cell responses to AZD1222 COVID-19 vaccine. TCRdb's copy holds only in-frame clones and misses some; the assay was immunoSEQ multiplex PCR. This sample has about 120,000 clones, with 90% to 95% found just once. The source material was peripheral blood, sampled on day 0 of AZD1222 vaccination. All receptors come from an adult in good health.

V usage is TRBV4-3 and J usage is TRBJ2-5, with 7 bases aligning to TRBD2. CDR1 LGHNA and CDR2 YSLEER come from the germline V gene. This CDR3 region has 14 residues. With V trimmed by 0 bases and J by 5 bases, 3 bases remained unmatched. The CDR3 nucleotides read TGCGCCAGCAGCCAAGATGCGGGGGTGGAGACCCAGTACTTC. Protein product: CASSQDAGVETQYF.

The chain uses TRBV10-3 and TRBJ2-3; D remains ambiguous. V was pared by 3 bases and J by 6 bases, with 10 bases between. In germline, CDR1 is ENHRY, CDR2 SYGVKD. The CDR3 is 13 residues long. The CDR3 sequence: CAISERAHDTQYF. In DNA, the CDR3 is TGTGCCATCAGTGAACGGGCCCATGATACGCAGTATTTT.

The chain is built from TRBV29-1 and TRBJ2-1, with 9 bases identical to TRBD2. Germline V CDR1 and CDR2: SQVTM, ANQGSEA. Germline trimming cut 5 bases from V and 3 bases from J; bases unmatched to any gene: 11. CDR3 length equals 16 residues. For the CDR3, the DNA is TGCAGCGTTCCATACTCGGGAGCGGGGGGCTACAATGAGCAGTTCTTC. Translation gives CSVPYSGAGGYNEQFF.

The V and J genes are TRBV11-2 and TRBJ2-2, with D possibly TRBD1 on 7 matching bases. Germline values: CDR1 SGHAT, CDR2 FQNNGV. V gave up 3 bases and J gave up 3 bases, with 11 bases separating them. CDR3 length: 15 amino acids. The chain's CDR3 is CASSFDREDTGELFF. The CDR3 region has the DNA TGTGCCAGCAGCTTCGACAGGGAGGACACCGGGGAGCTGTTTTTT.

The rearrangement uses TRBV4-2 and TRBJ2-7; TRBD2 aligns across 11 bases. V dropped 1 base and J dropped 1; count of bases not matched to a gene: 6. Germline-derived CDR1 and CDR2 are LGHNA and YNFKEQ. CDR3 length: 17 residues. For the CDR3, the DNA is TGTGCCAGCAGCCAAGGTCTAGCGGGGGGTAGGTCCTACGAGCAGTACTTC. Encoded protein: CASSQGLAGGRSYEQYF.

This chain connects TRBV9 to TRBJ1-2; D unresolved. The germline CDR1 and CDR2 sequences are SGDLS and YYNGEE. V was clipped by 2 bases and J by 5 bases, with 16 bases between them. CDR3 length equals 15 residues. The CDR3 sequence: CASSVAAGSLYGYTF. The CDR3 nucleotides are TGTGCCAGCAGCGTTGCGGCAGGTTCTCTTTATGGCTACACCTTC.

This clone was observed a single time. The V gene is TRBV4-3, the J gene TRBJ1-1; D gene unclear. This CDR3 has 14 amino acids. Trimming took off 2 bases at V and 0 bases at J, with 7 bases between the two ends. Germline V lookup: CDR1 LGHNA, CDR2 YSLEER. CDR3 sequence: CASSQPSMNTEAFF. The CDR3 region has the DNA TGCGCCAGCAGCCAACCATCAATGAACACTGAAGCTTTCTTT.

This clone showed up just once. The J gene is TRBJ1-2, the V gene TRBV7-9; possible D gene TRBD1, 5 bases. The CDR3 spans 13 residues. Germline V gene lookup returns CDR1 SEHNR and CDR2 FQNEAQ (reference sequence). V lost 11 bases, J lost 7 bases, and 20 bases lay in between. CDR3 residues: CASIREGLSGYTF. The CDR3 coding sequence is TGTGCCTCCATTCGGGAGGGGCTTAGTGGCTACACCTTC.

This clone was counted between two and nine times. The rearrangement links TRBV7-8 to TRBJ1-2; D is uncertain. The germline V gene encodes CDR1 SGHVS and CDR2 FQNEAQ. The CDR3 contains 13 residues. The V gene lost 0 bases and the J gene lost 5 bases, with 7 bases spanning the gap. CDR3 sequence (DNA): TGTGCCAGCAGCTTAGCAGGAACTTATGGCTACACCTTC. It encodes CASSLAGTYGYTF.

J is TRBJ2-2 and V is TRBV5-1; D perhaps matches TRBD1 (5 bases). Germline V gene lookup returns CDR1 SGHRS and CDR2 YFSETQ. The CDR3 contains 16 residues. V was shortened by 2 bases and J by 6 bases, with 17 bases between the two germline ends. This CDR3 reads CASSFFRQPGAGELFF. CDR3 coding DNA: TGCGCCAGCAGCTTTTTTCGACAGCCTGGTGCCGGGGAGCTGTTTTTT.

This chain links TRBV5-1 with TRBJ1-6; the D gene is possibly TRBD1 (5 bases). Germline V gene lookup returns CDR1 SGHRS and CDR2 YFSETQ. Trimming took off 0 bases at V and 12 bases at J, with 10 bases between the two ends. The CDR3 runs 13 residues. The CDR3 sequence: CASSLAVGRPLHF. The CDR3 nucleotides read TGCGCCAGCAGCTTGGCCGTGGGGCGACCCCTCCACTTT.

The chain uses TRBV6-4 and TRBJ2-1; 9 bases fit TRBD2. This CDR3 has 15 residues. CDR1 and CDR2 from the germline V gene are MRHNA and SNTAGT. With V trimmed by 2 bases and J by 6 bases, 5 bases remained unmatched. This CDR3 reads CASSDEASGVNEQFF. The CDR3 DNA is TGTGCCAGCAGTGACGAGGCTAGCGGGGTCAATGAGCAGTTCTTC.

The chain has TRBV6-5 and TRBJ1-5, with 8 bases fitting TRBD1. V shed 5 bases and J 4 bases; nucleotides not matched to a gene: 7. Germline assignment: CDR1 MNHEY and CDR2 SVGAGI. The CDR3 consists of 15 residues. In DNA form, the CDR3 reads TGTGCCAGCAGTCCGTACAGGGGGGGAAATCAGCCCCAGCATTTT. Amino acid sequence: CASSPYRGGNQPQHF.

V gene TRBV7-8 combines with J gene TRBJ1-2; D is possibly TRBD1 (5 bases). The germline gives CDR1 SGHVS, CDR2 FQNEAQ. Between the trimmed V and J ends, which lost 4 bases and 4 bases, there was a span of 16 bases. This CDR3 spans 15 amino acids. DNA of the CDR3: TGTGCCAGCAGCTCCATTCGGGCAGGGATCTATGGCTACACCTTC. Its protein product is CASSSIRAGIYGYTF.

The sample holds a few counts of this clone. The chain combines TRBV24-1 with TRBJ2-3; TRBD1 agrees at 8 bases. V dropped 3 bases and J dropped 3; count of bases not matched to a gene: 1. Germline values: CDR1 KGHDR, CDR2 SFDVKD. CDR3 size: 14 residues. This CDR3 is CATSDTGGTDTQYF. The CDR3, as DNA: TGTGCCACCAGTGATACAGGGGGTACAGATACGCAGTATTTT.

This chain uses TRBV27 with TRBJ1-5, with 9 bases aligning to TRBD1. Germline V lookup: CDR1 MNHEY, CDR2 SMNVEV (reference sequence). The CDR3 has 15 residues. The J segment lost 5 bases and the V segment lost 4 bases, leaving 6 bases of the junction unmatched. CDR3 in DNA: TGTGCCAGCAGTTACGGAACAGGGGGCGATCAGCCCCAGCATTTT. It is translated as CASSYGTGGDQPQHF.